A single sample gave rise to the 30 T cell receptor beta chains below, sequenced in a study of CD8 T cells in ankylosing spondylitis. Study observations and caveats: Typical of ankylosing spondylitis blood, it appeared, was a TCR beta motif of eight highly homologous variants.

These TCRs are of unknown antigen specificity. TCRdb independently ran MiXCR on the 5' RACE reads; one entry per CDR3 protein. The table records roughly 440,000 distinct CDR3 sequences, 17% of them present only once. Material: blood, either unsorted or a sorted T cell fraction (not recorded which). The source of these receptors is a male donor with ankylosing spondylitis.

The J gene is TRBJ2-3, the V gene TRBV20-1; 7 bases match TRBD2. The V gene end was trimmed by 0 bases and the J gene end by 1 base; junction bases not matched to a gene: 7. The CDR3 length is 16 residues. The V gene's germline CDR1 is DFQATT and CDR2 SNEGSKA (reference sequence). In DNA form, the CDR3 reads TGCAGTGCTAGAGATCGGGCGGGAGCTGGCACAGATACGCAGTATTTT. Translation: CSARDRAGAGTDTQYF.

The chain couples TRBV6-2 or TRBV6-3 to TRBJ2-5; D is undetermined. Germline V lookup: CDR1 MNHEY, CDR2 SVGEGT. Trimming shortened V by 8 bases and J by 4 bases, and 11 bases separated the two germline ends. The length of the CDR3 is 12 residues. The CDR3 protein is CASGFTIETQYF. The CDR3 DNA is TGTGCCAGCGGGTTTACTATAGAGACCCAGTACTTC.

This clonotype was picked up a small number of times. Written as DNA, the CDR3 is TGCAGTGCTAGGGAATCAACTAATGAAAAACTGTTTTTT. This gives the protein CSARESTNEKLFF. J is TRBJ1-4 and V is TRBV20-1; D is undetermined. Germline assignment: CDR1 DFQATT and CDR2 SNEGSKA (reference sequence). The CDR3 has 13 amino acids. Between the trimmed V and J ends, which lost 3 bases and 0 bases, there was a span of 5 bases.

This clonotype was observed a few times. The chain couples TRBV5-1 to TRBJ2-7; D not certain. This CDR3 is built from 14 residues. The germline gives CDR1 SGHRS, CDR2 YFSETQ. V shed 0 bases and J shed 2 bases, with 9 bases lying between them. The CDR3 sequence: CASSLGSYAYEQYF. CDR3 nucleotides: TGCGCCAGCAGCTTGGGATCGTACGCCTACGAGCAGTACTTC.

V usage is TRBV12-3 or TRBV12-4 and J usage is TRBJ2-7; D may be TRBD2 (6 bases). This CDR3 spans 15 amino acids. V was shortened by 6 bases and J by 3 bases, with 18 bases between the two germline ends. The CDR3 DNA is TGTGCCAGCAGCGGCCCCGGGCTGGGGGGCTACGAGCAGTACTTC. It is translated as CASSGPGLGGYEQYF.

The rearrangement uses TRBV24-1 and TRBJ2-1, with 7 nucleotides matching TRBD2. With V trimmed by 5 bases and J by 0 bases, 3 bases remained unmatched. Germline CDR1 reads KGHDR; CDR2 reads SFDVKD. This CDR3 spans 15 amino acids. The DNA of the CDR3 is TGTGCCACCAGTGGGGGGGGAGGCTCCTACAATGAGCAGTTCTTC. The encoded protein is CATSGGGGSYNEQFF.

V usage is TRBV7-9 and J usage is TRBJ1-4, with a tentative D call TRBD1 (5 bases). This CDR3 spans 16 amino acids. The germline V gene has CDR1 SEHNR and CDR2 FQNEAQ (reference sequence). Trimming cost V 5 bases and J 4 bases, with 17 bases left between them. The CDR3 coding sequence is TGTGCCAGCAGCCCCGGGGGGACGGGTTTTAATGAAAAACTGTTTTTT. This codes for CASSPGGTGFNEKLFF. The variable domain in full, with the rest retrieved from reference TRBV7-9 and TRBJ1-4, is DTGVSQNPRHKITKRGQNVTFRCDPISEHNRLYWYRQTLGQGPEFLTYFQNEAQLEKSRLLSDRFSAERPKGSFSTLEIQRTEQGDSAMYLCASSPGGTGFNEKLFFGSGTQLSVL.

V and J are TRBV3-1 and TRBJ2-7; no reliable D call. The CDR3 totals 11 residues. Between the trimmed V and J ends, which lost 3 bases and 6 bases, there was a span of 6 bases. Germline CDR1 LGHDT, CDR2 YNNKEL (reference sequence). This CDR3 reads CASSQIGEQYF. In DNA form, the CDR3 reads TGTGCCAGCAGCCAGATCGGCGAGCAGTACTTC.

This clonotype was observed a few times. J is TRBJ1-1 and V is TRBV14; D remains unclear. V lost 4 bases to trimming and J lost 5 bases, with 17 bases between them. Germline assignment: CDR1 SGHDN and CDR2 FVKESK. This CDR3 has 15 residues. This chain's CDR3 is CASSREYVMGTEAFF. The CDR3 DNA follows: TGTGCCAGCAGCCGGGAGTACGTCATGGGGACTGAAGCTTTCTTT.

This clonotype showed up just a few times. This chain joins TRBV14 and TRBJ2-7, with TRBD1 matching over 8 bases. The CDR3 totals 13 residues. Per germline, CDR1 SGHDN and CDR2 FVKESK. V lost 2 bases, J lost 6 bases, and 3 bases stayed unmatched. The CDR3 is CASSQSRGLEQYF. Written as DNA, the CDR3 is TGTGCCAGCAGCCAAAGCAGGGGGCTCGAGCAGTACTTC. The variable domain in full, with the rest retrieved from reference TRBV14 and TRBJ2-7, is EAGVTQFPSHSVIEKGQTVTLRCDPISGHDNLYWYRRVMGKEIKFLLHFVKESKQDESGMPNNRFLAERTGGTYSTLKVQPAELEDSGVYFCASSQSRGLEQYFGPGTRLTVT.

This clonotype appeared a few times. The CDR3 sequence is CASSLLAGGRREQFF. The CDR3 bases are TGTGCCAGCAGCTTACTAGCGGGAGGGCGTCGTGAGCAGTTCTTC. The V gene is TRBV7-2, the J gene TRBJ2-1; 12 bases agree with TRBD2. Per the germline V gene, CDR1 is SGHTA and CDR2 is FQGNSA. The length of the CDR3 is 15 residues. After removal of 2 bases from V and 9 bases from J, the junction contained 5 bases not matched to a gene.

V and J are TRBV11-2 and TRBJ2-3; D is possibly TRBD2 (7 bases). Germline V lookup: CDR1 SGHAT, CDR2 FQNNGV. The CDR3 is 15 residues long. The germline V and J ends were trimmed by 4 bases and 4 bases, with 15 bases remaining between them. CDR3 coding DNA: TGTGCCAGCAGCTCGGGCGGGGGCGGCTCAGATACGCAGTATTTT. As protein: CASSSGGGGSDTQYF. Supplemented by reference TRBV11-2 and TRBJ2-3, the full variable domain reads EAGVAQSPRYKIIEKRQSVAFWCNPISGHATLYWYQQILGQGPKLLIQFQNNGVVDDSQLPKDRFSAERLKGVDSTLKIQPAKLEDSAVYLCASSSGGGGSDTQYFGPGTRLTVL.

CDR3 DNA sequence: TGTGCCAGCAGCACCACCGGGACAGCTCCTGAAGCTTTCTTT. Translation: CASSTTGTAPEAFF. The chain employs TRBV7-9 and TRBJ1-1; 7 nucleotides match TRBD1. After removal of 5 bases from V and 6 bases from J, the junction contained 9 bases not matched to a gene. Germline V lookup: CDR1 SEHNR, CDR2 FQNEAQ (reference sequence). The CDR3 spans 14 residues.

This chain's CDR3 is CASSLAQGQGYEQYF. DNA for the CDR3: TGTGCCAGCAGCTTAGCCCAAGGACAGGGATACGAGCAGTACTTC. The rearrangement links TRBV7-2 to TRBJ2-7, with 8 bases that match TRBD1. The germline CDR1 and CDR2 sequences are SGHTA and FQGNSA. The CDR3 loop spans 15 amino acids. The V segment lost 0 bases and the J segment 4 bases; nucleotides outside the gene matches: 5. Supplemented by reference TRBV7-2 and TRBJ2-7, the full variable domain reads GAGVSQSPSNKVTEKGKDVELRCDPISGHTALYWYRQSLGQGLEFLIYFQGNSAPDKSGLPSDRFSAERTGGSVSTLTIQRTQQEDSAVYLCASSLAQGQGYEQYFGPGTRLTVT.

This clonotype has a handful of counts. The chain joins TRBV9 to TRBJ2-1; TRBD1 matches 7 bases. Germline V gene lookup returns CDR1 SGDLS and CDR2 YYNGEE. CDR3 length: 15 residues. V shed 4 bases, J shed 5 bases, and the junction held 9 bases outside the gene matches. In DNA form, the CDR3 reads TGTGCCAGCAGCCCCCGACAGGGTCGTAACAATGAGCAGTTCTTC. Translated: CASSPRQGRNNEQFF.

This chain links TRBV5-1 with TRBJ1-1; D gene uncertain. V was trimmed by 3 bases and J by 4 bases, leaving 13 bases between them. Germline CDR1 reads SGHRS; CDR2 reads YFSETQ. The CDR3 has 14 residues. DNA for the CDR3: TGCGCCAGCAGCTCCTGGACGCTGGGCACTGAAGCTTTCTTT. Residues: CASSSWTLGTEAFF. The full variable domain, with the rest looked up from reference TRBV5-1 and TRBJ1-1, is KAGVTQTPRYLIKTRGQQVTLSCSPISGHRSVSWYQQTPGQGLQFLFEYFSETQRNKGNFPGRFSGRQFSNSRSEMNVSTLELGDSALYLCASSSWTLGTEAFFGQGTRLTVV.

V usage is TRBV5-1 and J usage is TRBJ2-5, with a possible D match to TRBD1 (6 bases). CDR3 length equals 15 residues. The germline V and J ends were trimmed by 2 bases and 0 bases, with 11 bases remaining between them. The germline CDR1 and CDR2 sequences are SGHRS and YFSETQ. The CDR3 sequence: CASSLSNRDQETQYF. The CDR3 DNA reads TGCGCCAGCAGCTTATCCAACAGGGACCAAGAGACCCAGTACTTC.

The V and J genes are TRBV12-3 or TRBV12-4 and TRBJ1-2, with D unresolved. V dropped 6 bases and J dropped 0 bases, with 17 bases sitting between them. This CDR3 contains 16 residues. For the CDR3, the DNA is TGTGCCAGCAGCCCTACCCGGGGAAGAACTAACTATGGCTACACCTTC. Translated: CASSPTRGRTNYGYTF.

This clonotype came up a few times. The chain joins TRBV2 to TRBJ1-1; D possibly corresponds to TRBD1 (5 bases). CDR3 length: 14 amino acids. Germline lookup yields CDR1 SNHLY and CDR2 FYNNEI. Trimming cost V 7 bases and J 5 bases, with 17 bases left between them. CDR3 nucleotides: TGTGCCAGCAAAATAAGGGGAGTTGGAACTGAAGCTTTCTTT. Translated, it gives CASKIRGVGTEAFF. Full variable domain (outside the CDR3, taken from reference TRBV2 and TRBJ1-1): EPEVTQTPSHQVTQMGQEVILRCVPISNHLYFYWYRQILGQKVEFLVSFYNNEISEKSEIFDDQFSVERPDGSNFTLKIRSTKLEDSAMYFCASKIRGVGTEAFFGQGTRLTVV.

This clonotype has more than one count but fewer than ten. CDR3 bases: TGTGCCTGGAGTACAGGGTACGAGCAGTACTTC. Encoded protein: CAWSTGYEQYF. V gene TRBV30 combines with J gene TRBJ2-7, with a weak D call TRBD1 (6 bases). In germline, CDR1 is GTSNPN, CDR2 SVGIG (reference sequence). This CDR3 comprises 11 residues. Trimming cost V 2 bases and J 4 bases, with 6 bases left between them. Full variable domain (missing parts from reference TRBV30 and TRBJ2-7): SQTIHQWPATLVQPVGSPLSLECTVEGTSNPNLYWYRQAAGRGLQLLFYSVGIGQISSEVPQNLSASRPQDRQFILSSKKLLLSDSGFYLCAWSTGYEQYFGPGTRLTVT.

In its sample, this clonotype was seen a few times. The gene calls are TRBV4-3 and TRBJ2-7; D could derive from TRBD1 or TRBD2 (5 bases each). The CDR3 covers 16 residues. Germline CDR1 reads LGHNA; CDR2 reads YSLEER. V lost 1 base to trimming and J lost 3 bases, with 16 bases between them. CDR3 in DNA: TGCGCCAGCAGCCAAGTTGGTGGGACGTCCCGCTACGAGCAGTACTTC. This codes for CASSQVGGTSRYEQYF.

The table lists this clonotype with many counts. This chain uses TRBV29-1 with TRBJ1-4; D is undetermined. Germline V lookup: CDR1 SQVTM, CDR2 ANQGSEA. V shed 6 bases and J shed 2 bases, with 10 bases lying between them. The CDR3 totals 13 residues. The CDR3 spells CSVSVGTNEKLFF. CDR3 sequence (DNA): TGCAGCGTCTCAGTCGGCACTAATGAAAAACTGTTTTTT.

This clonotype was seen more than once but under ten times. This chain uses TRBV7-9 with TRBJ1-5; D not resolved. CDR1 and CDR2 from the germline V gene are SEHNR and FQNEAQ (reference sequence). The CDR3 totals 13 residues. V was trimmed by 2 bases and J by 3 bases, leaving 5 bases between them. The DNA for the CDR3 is TGTGCCAGCAGCTTAAGCCCCAATCAGCCCCAGCATTTT. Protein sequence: CASSLSPNQPQHF.

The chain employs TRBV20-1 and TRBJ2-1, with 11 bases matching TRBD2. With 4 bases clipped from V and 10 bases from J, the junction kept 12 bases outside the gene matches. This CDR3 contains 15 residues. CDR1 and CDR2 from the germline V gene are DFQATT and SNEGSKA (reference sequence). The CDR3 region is CSATELAGVRGEQFF. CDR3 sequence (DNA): TGCAGTGCTACAGAACTAGCGGGAGTTCGAGGGGAGCAGTTCTTC.

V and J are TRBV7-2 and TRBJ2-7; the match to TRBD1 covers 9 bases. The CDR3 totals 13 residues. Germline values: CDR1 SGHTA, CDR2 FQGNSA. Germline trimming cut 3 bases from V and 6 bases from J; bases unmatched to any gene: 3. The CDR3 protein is CASSFGQGREQYF. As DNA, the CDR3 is TGTGCCAGCAGCTTCGGACAGGGGCGCGAGCAGTACTTC.

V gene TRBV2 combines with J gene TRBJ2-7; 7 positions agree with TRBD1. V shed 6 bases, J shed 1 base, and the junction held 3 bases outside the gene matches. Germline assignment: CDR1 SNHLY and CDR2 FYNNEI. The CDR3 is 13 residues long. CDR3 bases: TGTGCCAGCAGGAGGGACAGTTCCTACGAGCAGTACTTC. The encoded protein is CASRRDSSYEQYF.

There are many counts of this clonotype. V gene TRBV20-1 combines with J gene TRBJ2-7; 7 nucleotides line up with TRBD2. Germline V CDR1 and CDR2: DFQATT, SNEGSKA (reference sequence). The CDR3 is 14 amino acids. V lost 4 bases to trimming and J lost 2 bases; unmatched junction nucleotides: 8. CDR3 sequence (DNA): TGCAGTGCTACTCGAGCGGGGTCTCCCTACGAGCAGTACTTC. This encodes CSATRAGSPYEQYF.

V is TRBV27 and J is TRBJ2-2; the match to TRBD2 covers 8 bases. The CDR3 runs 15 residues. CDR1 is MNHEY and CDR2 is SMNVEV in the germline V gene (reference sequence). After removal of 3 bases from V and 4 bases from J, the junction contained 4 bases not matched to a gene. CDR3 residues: CASSFVAGRTGELFF. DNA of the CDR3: TGTGCCAGCAGTTTTGTAGCGGGGCGCACCGGGGAGCTGTTTTTT.

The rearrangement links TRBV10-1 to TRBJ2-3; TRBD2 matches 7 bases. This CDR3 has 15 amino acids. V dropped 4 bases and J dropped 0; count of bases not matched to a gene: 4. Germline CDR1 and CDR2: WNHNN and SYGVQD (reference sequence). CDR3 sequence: CASSVGGGSTDTQYF. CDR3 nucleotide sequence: TGCGCCAGCAGTGTCGGCGGGGGTAGCACAGATACGCAGTATTTT.

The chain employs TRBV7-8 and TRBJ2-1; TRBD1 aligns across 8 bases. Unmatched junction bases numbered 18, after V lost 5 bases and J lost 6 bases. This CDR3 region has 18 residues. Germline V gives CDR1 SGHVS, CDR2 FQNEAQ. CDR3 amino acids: CASSLTVPGQGRSNEQFF. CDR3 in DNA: TGTGCCAGCAGCCTGACCGTCCCAGGACAGGGTAGGAGCAATGAGCAGTTCTTC.